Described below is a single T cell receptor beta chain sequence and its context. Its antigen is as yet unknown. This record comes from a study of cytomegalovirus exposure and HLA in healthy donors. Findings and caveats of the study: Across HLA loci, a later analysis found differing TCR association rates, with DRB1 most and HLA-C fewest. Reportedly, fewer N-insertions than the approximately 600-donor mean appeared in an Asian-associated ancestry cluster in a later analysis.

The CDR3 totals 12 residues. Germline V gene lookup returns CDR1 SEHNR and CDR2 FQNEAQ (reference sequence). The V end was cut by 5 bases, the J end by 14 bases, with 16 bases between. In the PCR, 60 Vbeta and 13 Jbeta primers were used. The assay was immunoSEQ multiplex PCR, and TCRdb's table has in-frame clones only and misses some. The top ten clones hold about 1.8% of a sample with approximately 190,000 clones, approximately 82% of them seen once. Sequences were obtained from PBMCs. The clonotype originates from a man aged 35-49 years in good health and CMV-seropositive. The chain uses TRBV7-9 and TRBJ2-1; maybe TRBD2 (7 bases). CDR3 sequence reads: CASSRGGDTEFF. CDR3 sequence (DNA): TGTGCCAGCAGCCGAGGGGGGGACACCGAGTTCTTC.